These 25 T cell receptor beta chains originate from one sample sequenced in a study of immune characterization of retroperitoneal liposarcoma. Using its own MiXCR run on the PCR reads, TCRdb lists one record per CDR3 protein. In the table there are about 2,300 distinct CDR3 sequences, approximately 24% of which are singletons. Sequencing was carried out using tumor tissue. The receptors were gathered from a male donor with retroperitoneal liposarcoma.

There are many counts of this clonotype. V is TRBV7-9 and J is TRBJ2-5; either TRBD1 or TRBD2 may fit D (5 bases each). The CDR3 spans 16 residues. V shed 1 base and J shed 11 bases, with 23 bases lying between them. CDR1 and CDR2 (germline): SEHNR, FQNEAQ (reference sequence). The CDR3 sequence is CASSLVPGAHYNEQYF. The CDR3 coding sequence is TGTGCCAGCAGCTTAGTCCCCGGGGCACACTACAATGAGCAGTACTTC.

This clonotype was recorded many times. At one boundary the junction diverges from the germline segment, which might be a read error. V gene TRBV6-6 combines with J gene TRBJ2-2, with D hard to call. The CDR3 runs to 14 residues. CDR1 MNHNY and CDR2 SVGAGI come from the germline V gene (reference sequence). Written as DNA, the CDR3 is TGTGTCAGCAGGCGTCAGACGAACACCGGGGAGCTGTTTTTT. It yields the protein CVSRRQTNTGELFF.

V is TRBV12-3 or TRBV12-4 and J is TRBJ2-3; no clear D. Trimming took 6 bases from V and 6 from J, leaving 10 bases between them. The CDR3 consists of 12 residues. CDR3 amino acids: CASSRMGDTQYF. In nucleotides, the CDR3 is TGTGCCAGCAGCCGGATGGGGGATACGCAGTATTTT.

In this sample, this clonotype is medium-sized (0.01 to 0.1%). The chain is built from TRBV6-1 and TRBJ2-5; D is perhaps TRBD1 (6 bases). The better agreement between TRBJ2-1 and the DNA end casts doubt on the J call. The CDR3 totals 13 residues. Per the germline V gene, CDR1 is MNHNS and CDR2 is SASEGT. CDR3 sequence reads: CASRRAGVETQFF. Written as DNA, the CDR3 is TGTGCCAGCAGAAGAGCAGGGGTCGAGACCCAGTTCTTC.

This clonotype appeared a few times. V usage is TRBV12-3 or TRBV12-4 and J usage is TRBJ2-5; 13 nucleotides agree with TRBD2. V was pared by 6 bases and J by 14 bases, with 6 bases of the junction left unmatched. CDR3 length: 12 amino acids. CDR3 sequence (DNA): TGTGCCAGCAGCGTACTAGCGGGAGGGAGATACTTC. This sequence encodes CASSVLAGGRYF.

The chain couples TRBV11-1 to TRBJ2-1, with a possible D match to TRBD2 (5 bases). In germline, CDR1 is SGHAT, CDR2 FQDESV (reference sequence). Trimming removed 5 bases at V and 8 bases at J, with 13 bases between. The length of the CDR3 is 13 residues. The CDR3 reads CASSRTAWHEQFF. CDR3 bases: TGTGCCAGCAGCCGGACTGCTTGGCATGAGCAGTTCTTC.

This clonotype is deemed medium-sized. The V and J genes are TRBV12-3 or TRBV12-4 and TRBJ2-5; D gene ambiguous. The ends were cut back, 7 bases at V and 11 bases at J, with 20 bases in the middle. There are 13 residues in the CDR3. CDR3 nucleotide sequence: TGTGCCAGCACTCCCCGCGACCGGAATGAGCAGTACTTC. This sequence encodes CASTPRDRNEQYF.

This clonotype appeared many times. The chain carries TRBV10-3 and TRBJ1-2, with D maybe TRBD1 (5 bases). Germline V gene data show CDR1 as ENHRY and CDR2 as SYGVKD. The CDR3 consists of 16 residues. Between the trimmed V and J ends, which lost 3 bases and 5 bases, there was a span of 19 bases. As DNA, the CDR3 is TGTGCCATCAGTGAATCCGGGACGCAAAGCGGGTATGGCTACACCTTC. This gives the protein CAISESGTQSGYGYTF.

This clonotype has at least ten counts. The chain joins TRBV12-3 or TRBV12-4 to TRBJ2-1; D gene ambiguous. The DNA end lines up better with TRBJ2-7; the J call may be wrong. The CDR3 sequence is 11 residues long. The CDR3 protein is CASSFHYEQYF. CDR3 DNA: TGTGCCAGCAGTTTCCACTACGAGCAGTACTTC.

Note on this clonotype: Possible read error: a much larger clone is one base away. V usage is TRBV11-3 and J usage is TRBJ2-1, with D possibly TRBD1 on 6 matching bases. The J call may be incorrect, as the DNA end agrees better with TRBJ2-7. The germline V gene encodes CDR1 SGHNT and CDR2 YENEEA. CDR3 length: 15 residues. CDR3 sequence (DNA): TGTGCCAGCAGCTTAAAGGGGGACCTCTACAATGAGCAGTACTTC. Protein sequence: CASSLKGDLYNEQYF.

The CDR3 region has the DNA TGTGCCAGCAGTGAGGCGAGGCTCTCTGGGGCCAACGTCCTGACTTTC. It specifies CASSEARLSGANVLTF. The chain recombines TRBV6-1 with TRBJ2-6; no definite D call. The length of the CDR3 is 16 residues. Between the trimmed V and J ends, which lost 3 bases and 0 bases, there was a span of 9 bases. Per the germline V gene, CDR1 is MNHNS and CDR2 is SASEGT.

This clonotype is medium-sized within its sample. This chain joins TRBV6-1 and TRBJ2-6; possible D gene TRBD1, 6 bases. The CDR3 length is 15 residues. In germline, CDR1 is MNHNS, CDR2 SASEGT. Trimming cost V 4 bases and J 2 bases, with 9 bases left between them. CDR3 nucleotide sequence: TGTGCCAGCAGTGTACAGGGTGCTGGGGCCAACGTCCTGACTTTC. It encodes CASSVQGAGANVLTF.

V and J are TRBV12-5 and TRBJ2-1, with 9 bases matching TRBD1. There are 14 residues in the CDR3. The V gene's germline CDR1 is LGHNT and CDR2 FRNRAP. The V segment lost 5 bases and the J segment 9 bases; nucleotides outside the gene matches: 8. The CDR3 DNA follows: TGTGCTAGTGGTGCCCGGGACAGGGTGACTGAGCAGTTCTTC. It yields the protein CASGARDRVTEQFF.

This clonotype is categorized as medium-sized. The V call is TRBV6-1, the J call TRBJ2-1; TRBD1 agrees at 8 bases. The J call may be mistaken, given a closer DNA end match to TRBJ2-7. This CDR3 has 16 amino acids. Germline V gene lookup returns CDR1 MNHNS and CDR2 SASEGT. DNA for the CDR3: TGTGCCAGCAGTCGCACAGGGGGTCGAAGTAGCTACGAGCAGTACTTC. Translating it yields CASSRTGGRSSYEQYF.

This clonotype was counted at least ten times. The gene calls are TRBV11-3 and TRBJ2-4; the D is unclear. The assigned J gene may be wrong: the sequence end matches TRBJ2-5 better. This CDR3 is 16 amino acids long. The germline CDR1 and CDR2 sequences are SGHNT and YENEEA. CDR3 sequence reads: CASSLGRLAVQETQYF. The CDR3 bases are TGTGCCAGCAGCTTAGGGCGACTGGCGGTCCAAGAGACCCAGTACTTC.

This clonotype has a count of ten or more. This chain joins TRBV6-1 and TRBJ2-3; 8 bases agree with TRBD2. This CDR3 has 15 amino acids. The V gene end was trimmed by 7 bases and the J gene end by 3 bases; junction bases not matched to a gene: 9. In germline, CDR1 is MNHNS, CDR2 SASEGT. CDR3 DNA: TGTGCCAGCACCAAGACTAGCGCGATTACAGATACGCAGTATTTT. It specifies CASTKTSAITDTQYF.

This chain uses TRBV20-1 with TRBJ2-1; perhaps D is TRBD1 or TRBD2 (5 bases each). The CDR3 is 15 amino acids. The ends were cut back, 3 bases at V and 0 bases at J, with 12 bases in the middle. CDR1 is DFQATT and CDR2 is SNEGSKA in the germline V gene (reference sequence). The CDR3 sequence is CSASLGDPSYNEQFF. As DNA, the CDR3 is TGCAGTGCTAGTTTGGGGGATCCCTCCTACAATGAGCAGTTCTTC.

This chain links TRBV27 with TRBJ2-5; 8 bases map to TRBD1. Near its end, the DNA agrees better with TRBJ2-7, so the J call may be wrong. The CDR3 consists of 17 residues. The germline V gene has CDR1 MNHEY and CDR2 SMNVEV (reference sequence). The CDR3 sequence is CASSSTWPGQDFYEQYF. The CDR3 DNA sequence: TGTGCCAGCAGTTCCACATGGCCGGGACAGGATTTCTACGAGCAGTACTTC.

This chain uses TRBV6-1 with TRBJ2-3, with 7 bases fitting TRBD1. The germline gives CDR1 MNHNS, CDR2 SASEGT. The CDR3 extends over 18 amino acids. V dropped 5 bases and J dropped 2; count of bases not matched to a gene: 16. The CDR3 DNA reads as TGTGCCAGCAGTTCCGGTGACAGGGAGACGGGTTTCACAGATACGCAGTATTTT. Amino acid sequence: CASSSGDRETGFTDTQYF.

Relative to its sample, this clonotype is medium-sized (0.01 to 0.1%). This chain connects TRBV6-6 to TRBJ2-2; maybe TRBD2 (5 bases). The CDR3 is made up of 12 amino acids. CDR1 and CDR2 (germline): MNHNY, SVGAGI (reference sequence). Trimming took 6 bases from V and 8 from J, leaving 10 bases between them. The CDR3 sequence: CASSNRGGELFF. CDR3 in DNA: TGTGCCAGCAGCAACCGGGGAGGGGAGCTGTTTTTT.

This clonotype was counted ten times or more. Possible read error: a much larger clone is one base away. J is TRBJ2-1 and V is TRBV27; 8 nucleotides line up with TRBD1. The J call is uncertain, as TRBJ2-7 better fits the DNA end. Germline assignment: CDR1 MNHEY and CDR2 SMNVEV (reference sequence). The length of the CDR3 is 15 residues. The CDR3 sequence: CASSLGTGISNEQYF. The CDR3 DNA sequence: TGTGCCAGCAGCCTCGGGACAGGCATATCGAATGAGCAGTACTTC.

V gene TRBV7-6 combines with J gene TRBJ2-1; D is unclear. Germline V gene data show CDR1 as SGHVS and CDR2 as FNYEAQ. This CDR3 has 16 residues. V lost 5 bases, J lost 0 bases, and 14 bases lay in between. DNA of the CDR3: TGTGCCAGCAGCCTAGACACAGCCAGCTCCTACAATGAGCAGTTCTTC. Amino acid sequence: CASSLDTASSYNEQFF.

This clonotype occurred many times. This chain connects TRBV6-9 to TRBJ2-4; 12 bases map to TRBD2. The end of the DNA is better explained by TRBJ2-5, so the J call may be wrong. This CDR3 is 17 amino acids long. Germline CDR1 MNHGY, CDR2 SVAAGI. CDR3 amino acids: CASSRRTGLAGQETQYF. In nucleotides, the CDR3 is TGTGCCAGCAGTCGACGTACGGGACTAGCGGGCCAAGAGACCCAGTACTTC.

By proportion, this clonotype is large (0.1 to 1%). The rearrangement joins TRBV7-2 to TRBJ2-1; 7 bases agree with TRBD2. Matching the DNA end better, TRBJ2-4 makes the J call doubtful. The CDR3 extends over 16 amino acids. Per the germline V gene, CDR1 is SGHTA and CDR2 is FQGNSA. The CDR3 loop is CASSLSAGVTKNIQYF. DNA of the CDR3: TGTGCCAGCAGCTTGTCTGCGGGAGTTACCAAAAACATTCAGTACTTC.

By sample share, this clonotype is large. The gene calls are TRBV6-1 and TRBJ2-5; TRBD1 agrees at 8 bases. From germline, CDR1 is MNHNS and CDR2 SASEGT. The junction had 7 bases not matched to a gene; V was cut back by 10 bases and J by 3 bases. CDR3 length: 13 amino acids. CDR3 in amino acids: CATDRTGKETQYF. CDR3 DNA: TGTGCCACCGACCGGACAGGGAAAGAGACCCAGTACTTC.